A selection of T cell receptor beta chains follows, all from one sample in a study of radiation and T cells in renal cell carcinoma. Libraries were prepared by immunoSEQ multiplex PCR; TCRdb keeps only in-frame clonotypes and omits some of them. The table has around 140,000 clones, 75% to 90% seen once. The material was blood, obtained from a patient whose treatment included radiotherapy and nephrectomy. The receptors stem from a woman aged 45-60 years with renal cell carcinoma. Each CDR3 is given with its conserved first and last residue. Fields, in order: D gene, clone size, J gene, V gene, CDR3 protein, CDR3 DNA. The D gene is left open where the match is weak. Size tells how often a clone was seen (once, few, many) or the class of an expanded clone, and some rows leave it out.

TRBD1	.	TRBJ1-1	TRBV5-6	CASSFPDRGREAFF	TGTGCCAGCAGCTTCCCGGACAGGGGGCGTGAAGCTTTCTTT
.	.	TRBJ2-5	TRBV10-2	CASSESTGQETQYF	TGCGCCAGCAGTGAGTCGACGGGCCAGGAGACCCAGTACTTC
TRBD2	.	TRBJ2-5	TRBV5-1	CASSSGTTQETQYF	TGCGCCAGCAGCTCAGGGACTACCCAAGAGACCCAGTACTTC
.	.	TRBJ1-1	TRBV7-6	CASSLARNTEAFF	TGTGCCAGCAGCTTAGCCAGGAACACTGAAGCTTTCTTT
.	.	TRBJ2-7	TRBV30	CAWSLGDDKAEQYF	TGTGCCTGGAGTCTAGGGGACGATAAGGCCGAGCAGTACTTC
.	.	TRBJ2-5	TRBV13	CASSLGTRQETQYF	TGTGCCAGCAGCTTAGGGACTCGCCAAGAGACCCAGTACTTC
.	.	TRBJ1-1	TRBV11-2	CASSPSGGGNTEAFF	TGTGCCAGCAGCCCTTCCGGAGGAGGGAACACTGAAGCTTTCTTT
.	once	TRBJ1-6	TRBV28	CASSLGERTDSPLHF	TGTGCCAGCAGTTTAGGGGAAAGGACAGATTCACCCCTCCACTTT
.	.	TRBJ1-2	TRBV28	CASSSPQGSYGYTF	TGTGCCAGCAGTTCCCCACAGGGATCTTATGGCTACACCTTC
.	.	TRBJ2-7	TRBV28	CASGRNYEQYF	TGTGCCAGTGGAAGGAACTACGAGCAGTACTTC
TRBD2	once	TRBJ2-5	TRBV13	CASSLNGGVQETQYF	TGTGCCAGCAGCTTAAACGGGGGGGTACAAGAGACCCAGTACTTC
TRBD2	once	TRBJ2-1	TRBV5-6	CASRVSGGLNNEQFF	TGTGCCAGCAGGGTTAGCGGGGGCCTTAACAATGAGCAGTTCTTC
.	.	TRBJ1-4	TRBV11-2	CASSLGQLNEKLFF	TGTGCCAGCAGCTTAGGGCAGCTTAATGAAAAACTGTTTTTT
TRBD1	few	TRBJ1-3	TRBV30	CAWQTGDGNTIYF	TGTGCCTGGCAGACAGGGGATGGAAACACCATATATTTT
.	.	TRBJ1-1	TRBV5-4	CASSLAPGSGTEAFF	TGTGCCAGCAGCTTGGCACCGGGATCTGGTACTGAAGCTTTCTTT
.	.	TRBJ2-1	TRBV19	CASSIARDTSYNEQFF	TGTGCCAGTAGTATAGCTCGAGACACTTCCTACAATGAGCAGTTCTTC
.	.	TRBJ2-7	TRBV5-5	CASSPEASSYEQYF	TGTGCCAGCAGCCCGGAGGCCAGCTCCTACGAGCAGTACTTC
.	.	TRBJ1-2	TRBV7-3	CASSLTSSGGGNYGYTF	TGTGCCAGCAGCTTAACGTCCTCCGGTGGGGGGAACTATGGCTACACCTTC
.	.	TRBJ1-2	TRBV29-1	CSVTGGTYGYTF	TGCAGCGTTACCGGGGGGACCTATGGCTACACCTTC
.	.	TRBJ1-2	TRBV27	CASSFPGAGYTF	TGTGCCAGCAGTTTCCCAGGGGCGGGCTACACCTTC
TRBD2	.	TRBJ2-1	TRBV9	CASSTAGGPDEQFF	TGTGCCAGCAGCACCGCGGGGGGGCCGGATGAGCAGTTCTTC
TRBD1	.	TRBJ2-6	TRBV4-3	CASSQGTGRSGANVLTF	TGCGCCAGCAGCCAAGGGACAGGCCGCTCTGGGGCCAACGTCCTGACTTTC